This T cell receptor beta chain derives from a study of early T cells in non-severe SARS-CoV-2 infection. Study-level information: From unsorted whole blood, bulk RNA was sequenced, and the chains remained unpaired.

In this sample, this clonotype turned up many times. CDR1 and CDR2 from the germline V gene are LNHNV and YYDKDF (reference sequence). This CDR3 is built from 15 residues. Trimming removed 3 bases at V and 0 bases at J, with 10 bases between. TCRdb redid the calling of the 5' RACE reads with MiXCR, one entry per CDR3 protein. This table holds tens of thousands of distinct CDR3 sequences, around 4% found once. This clonotype was obtained from an adult who was a healthcare worker with PCR-confirmed SARS-CoV-2 infection or an uninfected control (not recorded which). J is TRBJ2-3 and V is TRBV15; D tentatively fits TRBD1 or TRBD2 (5 bases each). Source material: whole blood. CDR3 protein: CATSSGGASTDTQYF. The CDR3 nucleotides read TGTGCCACCAGCAGTGGGGGAGCGAGCACAGATACGCAGTATTTT.